This TCR beta chain was sequenced for a study of blood T cell repertoires in COVID-19. Generated by immunoSEQ multiplex PCR, the TCRdb table keeps only in-frame clones and is missing some. Among about 280,000 clones, almost 85% were seen once, and the ten largest hold approximately 5%. This CDR3 region has 14 residues. Trimming removed 4 bases from V and 4 bases from J, with 13 bases in between. Germline V lookup: CDR1 SNHLY, CDR2 FYNNEI. Material: peripheral blood. This chain uses TRBV2 with TRBJ1-2; D is ambiguous. This clonotype was sampled from a man aged 45-65 years with active or convalescent COVID-19. The CDR3 region has the DNA TGTGCCAGCAGTGCCACGGGTTTTGGCTATGGCTACACCTTC. Translation: CASSATGFGYGYTF.